The present T cell receptor beta chain was sequenced within a study of early T cells in non-severe SARS-CoV-2 infection. In the study overall: RNA in bulk from unsorted whole blood was sequenced, and chains were unpaired.

Germline V gene lookup returns CDR1 MNHEY and CDR2 SVGAGI. The germline V and J ends were trimmed by 1 base and 5 bases, with 9 bases remaining between them. The CDR3 runs 14 residues. The protocol attached unique molecular identifiers to individual cDNA molecules. In TCRdb, the 5' RACE reads were re-called with MiXCR into one record per CDR3 protein. The table lists some 64,000 distinct CDR3 sequences, approximately 9.2% of them singletons. This clonotype has a count of ten or more. Specimen: whole blood, collected at baseline. This chain connects TRBV6-5 to TRBJ2-1, with D possibly TRBD1 on 5 matching bases. The source is an adult who was a healthcare worker with PCR-confirmed SARS-CoV-2 infection or an uninfected control (not recorded which). The CDR3 nucleotides read TGTGCCAGCAGTTACTTAGCCAGGGACAATGAGCAGTTCTTC. Protein product: CASSYLARDNEQFF.